The entry that follows covers one T cell receptor (beta chain) sequence. The sample originates from a study of T cell changes during pregnancy in multiple sclerosis. TCRdb's table, derived via immunoSEQ multiplex PCR, lists solely in-frame clones and lacks some. Counted here are some 27,000 clones, about 92% occurring once; the ten biggest clones make up around 0.44%. The clonotype was recovered from a female donor with multiple sclerosis, enrolled in a pregnancy study. This sample comprised CD4+ T cells from peripheral blood mononuclear cells, obtained after pregnancy.

CDR3 loop: CASRGRGGNTEAFF. The DNA of the CDR3 is TGTGCCAGCAGGGGTAGGGGGGGGAACACTGAAGCTTTCTTT. The chain couples TRBV2 to TRBJ1-1; a possible D gene is TRBD1 (6 bases). Germline V gene data show CDR1 as SNHLY and CDR2 as FYNNEI. V was cut by 6 bases and J by 1 base, with 12 bases left in between. The CDR3 spans 14 residues.